A single sample gave rise to the 30 T cell receptor beta chains below, sequenced in a study of cytomegalovirus exposure and HLA in healthy donors. Here immunoSEQ multiplex PCR was the method, and the copy in TCRdb shows in-frame clones only, minus some. Counted here are 90,000 to 150,000 clones, approximately 87% occurring once; the ten biggest clones make up roughly 6%. The material sequenced was PBMCs. The origin of the receptors is a woman aged 18-29 years in good health and CMV-seropositive.

CDR3 amino acids: CASSDNRDTNYGYTF. CDR3 nucleotide sequence: TGTGCCAGCAGTGACAACAGGGATACTAACTATGGCTACACCTTC. The J gene is TRBJ1-2, the V gene TRBV6-6; the D gene is possibly TRBD1 (6 bases). Looked up from germline, CDR1 is MNHNY and CDR2 is SVGAGI (reference sequence). The CDR3 covers 15 residues. Trimming cost V 5 bases and J 0 bases, with 13 bases left between them.

V gene TRBV7-3 combines with J gene TRBJ2-5, with 9 bases aligning to TRBD2. Germline CDR1 is SGHTA and CDR2 is FQGTGA. With 5 bases clipped from V and 5 bases from J, the junction kept 12 bases outside the gene matches. This CDR3 has 16 amino acids. For the CDR3, the DNA is TGTGCCAGCAGCCTAGGGCGCGGGGGGGCCAGGGAGACCCAGTACTTC. This gives the protein CASSLGRGGARETQYF.

The V call is TRBV18, the J call TRBJ2-5, with D perhaps TRBD2 (5 bases). The germline V gene has CDR1 KGHSH and CDR2 LQKENI. V was pared by 0 bases and J by 5 bases, with 16 bases between. The length of the CDR3 is 16 residues. CDR3 sequence reads: CASSPPRSGLLETQYF. Written as DNA, the CDR3 is TGTGCCAGCTCACCACCGAGGTCAGGACTCCTGGAGACCCAGTACTTC. The entire variable domain, with the rest obtained from reference TRBV18 and TRBJ2-5, is as follows: NAGVMQNPRHLVRRRGQEARLRCSPMKGHSHVYWYRQLPEEGLKFMVYLQKENIIDESGMPKERFSAEFPKEGPSILRIQQVVRGDSAAYFCASSPPRSGLLETQYFGPGTRLLVL.

In its sample, this clone was seen once. CDR3 in amino acids: CASGLLPPSGGGSNQPQHF. The CDR3 region has the DNA TGTGCTAGTGGTTTGCTTCCTCCTAGCGGCGGAGGTAGCAATCAGCCCCAGCATTTT. The V and J genes are TRBV12-5 and TRBJ1-5; D remains unclear. The CDR3 length is 19 residues. Between the trimmed V and J ends, which lost 2 bases and 0 bases, there was a span of 20 bases. The germline CDR1 and CDR2 sequences are LGHNT and FRNRAP.

The rearrangement joins TRBV7-9 to TRBJ1-2, with D hard to call. V was pared by 3 bases and J by 2 bases, with 10 bases between. Germline CDR1 and CDR2: SEHNR and FQNEAQ (reference sequence). The CDR3 runs to 14 residues. The CDR3 reads CASSFPDNNYGYTF. The CDR3 DNA reads TGTGCCAGCAGCTTTCCTGACAACAACTATGGCTACACCTTC.

The chain links TRBV23-1 to TRBJ1-1; D is undetermined. TRBV23-1 is known as an ORF, though its function is uncertain. The CDR3 runs to 13 residues. V lost 3 bases and J 6 bases, leaving 11 bases between the germline ends. CDR3: CASSHRVLPEAFF. CDR3 DNA: TGCGCCAGCAGTCATCGCGTTCTTCCTGAAGCTTTCTTT.

This clone was counted only a few times. In nucleotides, the CDR3 is TGTGCCAGCTCACCACCTGAAGCTTCTAACTATGGCTACACCTTC. Its translation is CASSPPEASNYGYTF. The chain joins TRBV18 to TRBJ1-2; D call uncertain. CDR1 and CDR2 (germline): KGHSH, LQKENI. V was cut by 0 bases and J by 0 bases, with 8 bases left in between. There are 15 residues in the CDR3.

The V and J genes are TRBV30 and TRBJ1-1; 8 nucleotides match TRBD1. The CDR3 runs 13 residues. J lost 3 bases, V lost 3 bases, and 3 bases had no gene match. Germline CDR1 is GTSNPN and CDR2 is SVGIG (reference sequence). For the CDR3, the DNA is TGTGCCTGGAGCGCAGGGGGCTACACTGAAGCTTTCTTT. It translates to CAWSAGGYTEAFF.

The chain combines TRBV9 with TRBJ2-3; 11 nucleotides match TRBD2. Germline V gene sequence: CDR1 SGDLS, CDR2 YYNGEE. Trimming cost V 0 bases and J 0 bases; bases outside gene matches: 15. The CDR3 spans 21 residues. Here the CDR3 reads CASSVAGGTVAGGESTDTQYF. For the CDR3, the DNA is TGTGCCAGCAGCGTAGCGGGAGGGACGGTAGCGGGAGGGGAGAGCACAGATACGCAGTATTTT.

The genes are TRBV5-1 and TRBJ1-1; D remains ambiguous. The V end was cut by 1 base, the J end by 7 bases, with 17 bases between. CDR1 is SGHRS, CDR2 YFSETQ, per germline. There are 15 residues in the CDR3. CDR3 DNA sequence: TGCGCCAGCAGCTTGTCGCACATTGGGTCGGGTGAAGCTTTCTTT. As protein: CASSLSHIGSGEAFF.

The CDR3 DNA follows: TGTGCCAGCAGCTTAGTCGAGGGTTCGTTACGGGAGCAGTACTTC. Protein product: CASSLVEGSLREQYF. The V gene is TRBV7-8, the J gene TRBJ2-7, with D possibly matching TRBD2 (5 bases). V was pared by 1 base and J by 7 bases, with 17 bases between. Germline CDR1 SGHVS, CDR2 FQNEAQ. This CDR3 comprises 15 residues.

The chain carries TRBV7-3 and TRBJ2-5; 11 nucleotides agree with TRBD2. Germline V gives CDR1 SGHTA, CDR2 FQGTGA. The V and J ends lost 4 bases and 2 bases, in that order; junction bases with no gene match: 6. The CDR3 has 16 residues. The CDR3 here is CASSSLAGGPQETQYF. The CDR3 DNA is TGTGCCAGCAGCTCCTTAGCGGGGGGGCCACAAGAGACCCAGTACTTC.

The chain uses TRBV9 and TRBJ2-4; D may be TRBD1 (5 bases). With 0 bases removed from V and 8 bases from J, the gap between germline ends came to 12 bases. Germline CDR1 and CDR2: SGDLS and YYNGEE. The CDR3 runs 14 residues. The CDR3 nucleotides read TGTGCCAGCAGCGTAGGTAGGGCACAGGACATTCAGTACTTC. It translates to CASSVGRAQDIQYF.

The chain uses TRBV6-6 and TRBJ1-2; D unresolved. The CDR3 extends over 13 amino acids. Germline V gene data show CDR1 as MNHNY and CDR2 as SVGAGI (reference sequence). Trimming shortened V by 0 bases and J by 8 bases, and 10 bases separated the two germline ends. The CDR3 sequence: CASSYSNEPGYTF. CDR3 coding DNA: TGTGCCAGCAGTTACTCGAACGAGCCAGGCTACACCTTC.

The chain carries TRBV18 and TRBJ1-3; 7 bases match TRBD1. With 4 bases clipped from V and 1 base from J, the junction kept 13 bases outside the gene matches. Germline values: CDR1 KGHSH, CDR2 LQKENI. The CDR3 contains 18 residues. The CDR3 region is CASSHRGDRVRSGNTIYF. CDR3 in DNA: TGTGCCAGCTCACACCGGGGCGACAGGGTCAGATCTGGAAACACCATATATTTT. Drawing the rest from reference TRBV18 and TRBJ1-3, the complete variable domain is NAGVMQNPRHLVRRRGQEARLRCSPMKGHSHVYWYRQLPEEGLKFMVYLQKENIIDESGMPKERFSAEFPKEGPSILRIQQVVRGDSAAYFCASSHRGDRVRSGNTIYFGEGSWLTVV.

V and J are TRBV5-3 and TRBJ2-3; D is perhaps TRBD1 (6 bases). TRBV5-3 is recorded as an ORF, its role being uncertain. The germline V and J ends were trimmed by 0 bases and 2 bases, with 16 bases remaining between them. The length of the CDR3 is 17 residues. CDR3 bases: TGTGCCAGAAGCTTGGAGAACAGGGTTGGGGACACAGATACGCAGTATTTT. Encoded protein: CARSLENRVGDTDTQYF.

V gene TRBV5-4 combines with J gene TRBJ2-3, with TRBD1 as a possible D gene (5 bases). The CDR3 is 13 amino acids. Germline CDR1 is SGHNT and CDR2 is YYREEE (reference sequence). Trimming pared 5 bases from V and 3 bases from J, leaving 10 bases between. The CDR3 DNA reads as TGTGCCAGCAGACAGGACCTAACAGATACGCAGTATTTT. Translation: CASRQDLTDTQYF.

In DNA, the CDR3 is TGTGCCAGCAGCTTAATGGGCAGGAACACCGGGGAGCTGTTTTTT. Its protein product is CASSLMGRNTGELFF. This sequence joins TRBV7-2 and TRBJ2-2; D is uncertain. The CDR3 spans 15 residues. The V gene lost 2 bases and the J gene lost 1 base, with 8 bases spanning the gap. CDR1 and CDR2 (germline): SGHTA, FQGNSA.

The genes are TRBV11-2 and TRBJ2-5; D is ambiguous. Deletions cut 2 bases from V and 4 bases from J, with 8 bases between. Germline V gene data show CDR1 as SGHAT and CDR2 as FQNNGV. The CDR3 sequence is 13 residues long. The CDR3 coding sequence is TGTGCCAGCAGCTTATCTCTCCCAGAGACCCAGTACTTC. Translated, it gives CASSLSLPETQYF.

V and J are TRBV6-6 and TRBJ1-1, with D perhaps TRBD1 (5 bases). The CDR3 has 16 residues. Germline loops: CDR1 MNHNY, CDR2 SVGAGI (reference sequence). V was pared by 0 bases and J by 4 bases, with 15 bases between. This CDR3 is CASSYSWKGVGTEAFF. CDR3 coding DNA: TGTGCCAGCAGTTACTCGTGGAAAGGGGTAGGCACTGAAGCTTTCTTT.

V usage is TRBV27 and J usage is TRBJ1-4; TRBD1 might be the D (6 bases). CDR1 and CDR2 (germline): MNHEY, SMNVEV (reference sequence). Trimming cost V 1 base and J 7 bases, with 19 bases left between them. The CDR3 sequence is 17 residues long. This CDR3 reads CASSLYRPRGGSEKLFF. In DNA, the CDR3 is TGTGCCAGCAGTTTATACCGCCCCAGGGGCGGAAGTGAAAAACTGTTTTTT. The full variable domain, with the rest looked up from reference TRBV27 and TRBJ1-4, is EAQVTQNPRYLITVTGKKLTVTCSQNMNHEYMSWYRQDPGLGLRQIYYSMNVEVTDKGDVPEGYKVSRKEKRNFPLILESPSPNQTSLYFCASSLYRPRGGSEKLFFGSGTQLSVL.

The V call is TRBV6-5, the J call TRBJ2-1; 11 bases line up with TRBD2. CDR3 length equals 16 residues. Germline V gene sequence: CDR1 MNHEY, CDR2 SVGAGI. Losses at the gene ends were 2 bases for V and 4 bases for J; bases not matched to a gene: 4. The CDR3 here is CASSYGLAGGYNEQFF. The CDR3 coding sequence is TGTGCCAGCAGTTACGGGCTAGCGGGGGGATACAATGAGCAGTTCTTC.

The chain joins TRBV30 to TRBJ2-7; D is ambiguous. The CDR3 is made up of 12 amino acids. CDR1 and CDR2 (germline): GTSNPN, SVGIG (reference sequence). Trimming pared 2 bases from V and 6 bases from J, leaving 11 bases between. CDR3 protein: CAWSSDFREQYF. Here the CDR3 DNA reads TGTGCCTGGAGTTCAGACTTTCGCGAGCAGTACTTC.

V is TRBV6-6 and J is TRBJ1-1, with D perhaps TRBD1 (5 bases). The V and J ends lost 2 bases and 5 bases respectively, with 9 bases between them. Germline CDR1 and CDR2: MNHNY and SVGAGI (reference sequence). The CDR3 is 13 residues long. CDR3 nucleotides: TGTGCCAGCAGTTACGGGGGGGGGACTGAAGCTTTCTTT. Its translation: CASSYGGGTEAFF.

This rearrangement joins TRBV5-1 to TRBJ2-3; 12 bases line up with TRBD2. The trim removed 4 bases at V and 0 bases at J, leaving 3 bases unmatched. CDR3 size: 16 residues. CDR1 is SGHRS, CDR2 YFSETQ, per germline. The CDR3 spells CASSTGTSGSTDTQYF. The CDR3 DNA follows: TGCGCCAGCAGCACGGGGACTAGCGGGAGCACAGATACGCAGTATTTT.

This chain connects TRBV15 to TRBJ1-1; 10 bases align to TRBD1. CDR1 is LNHNV, CDR2 YYDKDF, per germline (reference sequence). The CDR3 runs to 14 residues. J lost 5 bases, V lost 8 bases, and 8 bases had no gene match. The DNA of the CDR3 is TGTGCCACCCGACCGGGACAGGGGCTAACTGAAGCTTTCTTT. Amino acids: CATRPGQGLTEAFF. Based on the CDR3 plus reference TRBV15 and TRBJ1-1, the full variable domain is DAMVIQNPRYQVTQFGKPVTLSCSQTLNHNVMYWYQQKSSQAPKLLFHYYDKDFNNEADTPDNFQSRRPNTSFCFLDIRSPGLGDTAMYLCATRPGQGLTEAFFGQGTRLTVV.

The genes are TRBV6-5 and TRBJ2-1, with a tentative D call TRBD1 (6 bases). The V gene lost 7 bases and the J gene lost 5 bases, with 12 bases spanning the gap. The CDR3 spans 13 residues. Germline V gene data show CDR1 as MNHEY and CDR2 as SVGAGI. The CDR3 is CASTGAPDNEQFF. In DNA, the CDR3 is TGTGCCAGCACAGGGGCCCCCGACAATGAGCAGTTCTTC.

This clone was recorded once. The V and J genes are TRBV4-1 and TRBJ2-2; 7 bases are shared with TRBD1. V was pared by 4 bases and J by 4 bases, with 6 bases of the junction left unmatched. The germline V gene encodes CDR1 MGHRA and CDR2 YSYEKL. CDR3 length: 15 amino acids. The CDR3 DNA sequence: TGCGCCAGCAGCCGAACAGGGGATCTCACCGGGGAGCTGTTTTTT. Its translation is CASSRTGDLTGELFF.

V and J are TRBV5-5 and TRBJ1-5, with 7 bases fitting TRBD1. This CDR3 is 16 amino acids long. The germline gives CDR1 SGHKS, CDR2 YYEKEE (reference sequence). V lost 0 bases, J lost 4 bases, and 7 bases stayed unmatched. CDR3 nucleotides: TGTGCCAGCAGCTTGGGATGGACAGGCGGGAATCAGCCCCAGCATTTT. It specifies CASSLGWTGGNQPQHF.

The chain is built from TRBV4-2 and TRBJ2-4, with D possibly matching TRBD2 (5 bases). CDR1 and CDR2 (germline): LGHNA, YNFKEQ. The length of the CDR3 is 12 residues. The V end lost 4 bases, the J end lost 15 bases, and 16 bases lay between the germline ends. The CDR3 nucleotides are TGTGCCAGCAGCCCTTCTTTGAGGGCCTTGTACTTC. It specifies CASSPSLRALYF.